The TCR beta chain described here comes from a study of cytomegalovirus exposure and HLA in healthy donors. In its sample, this clone was seen once. Its target is not known. The CDR3 is 14 amino acids. CDR1 SGDLS and CDR2 YYNGEE come from the germline V gene. Trimming took off 0 bases at V and 7 bases at J, with 11 bases between the two ends. Whole-study findings and limits: When analyzed later, a missense DCLRE1C variant was found to be linked to TCR beta V- and J-gene trimming. The study had only CMV serostatus as immune exposure information.

It was with 60 Vbeta and 13 Jbeta primers that the PCR ran. Assay: immunoSEQ multiplex PCR; the TCRdb copy retains only in-frame clones and omits some. The data contain around 98,000 clones, roughly 76% of them singletons. The receptor's source is a man aged 45-60 years in good health and CMV-seronegative. Specimen: PBMCs. This sequence joins TRBV9 and TRBJ2-1; perhaps TRBD2 as D (6 bases). Here the CDR3 DNA reads TGTGCCAGCAGCGTAGCCTCGGCGGGGAATGAGCAGTTCTTC. Amino acid sequence: CASSVASAGNEQFF.